This T cell receptor (beta chain) was documented in a study of identical twins. V shed 3 bases and J shed 3 bases, with 11 bases lying between them. The V gene's germline CDR1 is DFQATT and CDR2 SNEGSKA (reference sequence). This CDR3 has 13 residues. Study-level findings and limits: Invariant MAIT and iNKT cells may have partly biased zero-insertion analyses. Abundant beta clonotypes from cord blood bore fewer insertions; memory repertoires lacked this pattern.

cDNA molecules carried unique molecular identifiers, and template switching added a universal primer site. MiXCR, run by TCRdb on the 5' RACE reads, gives a single entry per CDR3 protein. Of more than 1.5 million distinct CDR3 sequences listed, around 33% are singletons. Worth noting for this clonotype: The antigen remains unidentified.

The gene calls are TRBV20-1 and TRBJ1-2; D gene ambiguous. The sequencing input was cord blood. This TCR came from a newborn girl in good health. CDR3 sequence: CSASLGFYYGYTF. The CDR3, as DNA: TGCAGTGCTAGTTTGGGTTTCTACTATGGCTACACCTTC.